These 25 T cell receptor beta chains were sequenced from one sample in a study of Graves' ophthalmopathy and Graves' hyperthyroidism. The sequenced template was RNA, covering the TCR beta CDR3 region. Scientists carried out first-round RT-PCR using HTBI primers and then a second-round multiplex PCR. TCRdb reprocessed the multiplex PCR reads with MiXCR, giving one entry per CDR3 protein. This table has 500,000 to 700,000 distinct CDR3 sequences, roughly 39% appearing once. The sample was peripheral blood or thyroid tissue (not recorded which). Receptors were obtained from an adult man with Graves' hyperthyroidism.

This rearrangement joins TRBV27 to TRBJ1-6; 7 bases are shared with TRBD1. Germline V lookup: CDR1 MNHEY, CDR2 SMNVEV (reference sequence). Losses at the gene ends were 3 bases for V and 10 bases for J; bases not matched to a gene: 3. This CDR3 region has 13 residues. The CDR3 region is CASSFRGTSPLHF. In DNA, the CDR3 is TGTGCCAGCAGTTTCAGGGGGACCTCACCCCTCCACTTT.

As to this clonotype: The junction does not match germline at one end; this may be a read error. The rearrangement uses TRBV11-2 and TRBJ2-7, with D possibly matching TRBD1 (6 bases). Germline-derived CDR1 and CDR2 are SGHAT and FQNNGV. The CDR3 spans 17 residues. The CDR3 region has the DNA TGTGCCGGCAGCTCCCAAGCAGGGACAAGAGGGTACTACGAGCAGTACTTC. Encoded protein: CAGSSQAGTRGYYEQYF.

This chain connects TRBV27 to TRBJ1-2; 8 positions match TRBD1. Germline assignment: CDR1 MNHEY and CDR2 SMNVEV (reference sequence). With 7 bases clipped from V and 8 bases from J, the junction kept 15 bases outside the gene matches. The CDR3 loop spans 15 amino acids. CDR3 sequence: CASTPRMGRGLGYTF. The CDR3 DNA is TGTGCCAGCACCCCGCGAATGGGCAGGGGGCTCGGCTACACCTTC.

The CDR3 here is CASSDSLEQYF. Written as DNA, the CDR3 is TGTGCCAGCAGTGATTCCCTCGAGCAGTACTTC. The rearrangement joins TRBV2 to TRBJ2-7; D is uncertain. Trimming removed 3 bases from V and 6 bases from J, with 6 bases in between. Germline V gene sequence: CDR1 SNHLY, CDR2 FYNNEI. The CDR3 is made up of 11 amino acids.

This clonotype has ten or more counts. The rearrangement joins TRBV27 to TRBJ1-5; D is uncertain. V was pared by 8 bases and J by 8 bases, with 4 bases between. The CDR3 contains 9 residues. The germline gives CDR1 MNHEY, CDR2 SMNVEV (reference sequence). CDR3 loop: CASGKPQHF. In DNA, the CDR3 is TGTGCCAGCGGCAAGCCCCAGCATTTT.

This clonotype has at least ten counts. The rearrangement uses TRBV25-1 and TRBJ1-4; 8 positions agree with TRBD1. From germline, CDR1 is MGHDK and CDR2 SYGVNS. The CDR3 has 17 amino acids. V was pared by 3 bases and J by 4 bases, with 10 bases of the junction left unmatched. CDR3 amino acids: CASSEEDRDSGNEKLFF. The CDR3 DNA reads TGTGCCAGCAGTGAGGAGGACAGGGACTCGGGTAATGAAAAACTGTTTTTT.

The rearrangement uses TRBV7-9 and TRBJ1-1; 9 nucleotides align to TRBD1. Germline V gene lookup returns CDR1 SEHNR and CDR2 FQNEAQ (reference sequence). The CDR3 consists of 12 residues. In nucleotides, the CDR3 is TGTGCTAGCCTACAGGGGGCCGGGGAAGCTTTCTTT. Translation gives CASLQGAGEAFF.

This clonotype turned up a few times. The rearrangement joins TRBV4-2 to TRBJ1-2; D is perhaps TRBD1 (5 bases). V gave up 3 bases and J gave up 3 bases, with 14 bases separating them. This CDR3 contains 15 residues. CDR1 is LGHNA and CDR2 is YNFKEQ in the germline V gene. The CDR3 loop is CASSQAGRMDYGYTF. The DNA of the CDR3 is TGTGCCAGCAGCCAGGCAGGGCGCATGGACTATGGCTACACCTTC.

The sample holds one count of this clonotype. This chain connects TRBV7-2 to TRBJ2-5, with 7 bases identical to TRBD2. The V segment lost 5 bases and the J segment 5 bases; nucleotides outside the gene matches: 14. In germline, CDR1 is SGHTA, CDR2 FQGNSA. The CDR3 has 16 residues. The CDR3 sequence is CASSNPSFGGSETQYF. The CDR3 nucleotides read TGTGCCAGCAGCAATCCTAGCTTTGGCGGGAGTGAGACCCAGTACTTC.

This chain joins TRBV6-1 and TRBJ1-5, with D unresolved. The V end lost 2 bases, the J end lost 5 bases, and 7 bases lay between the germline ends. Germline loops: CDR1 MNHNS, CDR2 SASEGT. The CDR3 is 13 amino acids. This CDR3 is CASSERSDQPQHF. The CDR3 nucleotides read TGTGCCAGCAGTGAAAGATCGGATCAGCCCCAGCATTTT.

The chain's CDR3 is CAMGQGWNTEAFF. The CDR3 nucleotides are TGTGCCATGGGACAGGGGTGGAACACTGAAGCTTTCTTT. The rearrangement uses TRBV10-3 and TRBJ1-1, with 10 nucleotides matching TRBD1. The CDR3 sequence is 13 residues long. Per the germline V gene, CDR1 is ENHRY and CDR2 is SYGVKD. V shed 9 bases and J 1 base; nucleotides not matched to a gene: 2.

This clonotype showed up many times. The CDR3 DNA sequence: TGTGCCAGTAGTATGGACAGGGGGTCGGCCATAGGCTACACCTTC. It codes for CASSMDRGSAIGYTF. The rearrangement links TRBV19 to TRBJ1-2; 10 nucleotides align to TRBD1. Germline V gene lookup returns CDR1 LNHDA and CDR2 SQIVND (reference sequence). The V gene end was trimmed by 3 bases and the J gene end by 8 bases; junction bases not matched to a gene: 9. The CDR3 has 15 amino acids.

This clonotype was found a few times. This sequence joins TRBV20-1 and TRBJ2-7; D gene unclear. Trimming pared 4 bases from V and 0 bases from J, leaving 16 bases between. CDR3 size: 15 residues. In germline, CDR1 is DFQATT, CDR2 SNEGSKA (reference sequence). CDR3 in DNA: TGCAGTGCTACCACCCCGGTCGTTAGCTCCTACGAGCAGTACTTC. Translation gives CSATTPVVSSYEQYF.

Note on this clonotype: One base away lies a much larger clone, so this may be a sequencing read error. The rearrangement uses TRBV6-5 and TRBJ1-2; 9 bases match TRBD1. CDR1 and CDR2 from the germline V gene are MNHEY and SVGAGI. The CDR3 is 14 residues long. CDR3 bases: TGTGCCAGCAGTCCCCGGGACAGGGTCTATGGCCACACCTTC. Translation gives CASSPRDRVYGHTF.

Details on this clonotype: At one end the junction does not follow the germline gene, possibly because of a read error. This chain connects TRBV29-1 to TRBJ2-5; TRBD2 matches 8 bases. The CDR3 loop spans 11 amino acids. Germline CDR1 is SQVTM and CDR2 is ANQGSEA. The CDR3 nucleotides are TGCAGCCAAGATCGGGGGGGAGACATGGACTTC. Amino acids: CSQDRGGDMDF.

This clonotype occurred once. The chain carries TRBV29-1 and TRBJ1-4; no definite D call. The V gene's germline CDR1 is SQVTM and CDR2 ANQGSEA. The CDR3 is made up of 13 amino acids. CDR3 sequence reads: CGLRLAYNEKLFF. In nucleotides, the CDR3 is TGCGGCCTTCGACTAGCTTACAATGAAAAACTGTTTTTT.

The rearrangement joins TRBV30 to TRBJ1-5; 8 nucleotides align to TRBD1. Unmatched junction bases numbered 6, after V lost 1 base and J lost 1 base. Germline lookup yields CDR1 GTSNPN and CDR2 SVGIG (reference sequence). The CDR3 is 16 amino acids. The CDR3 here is CAWSAIGTGSNQPQHF. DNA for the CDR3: TGTGCCTGGAGTGCTATTGGGACAGGAAGCAATCAGCCCCAGCATTTT.

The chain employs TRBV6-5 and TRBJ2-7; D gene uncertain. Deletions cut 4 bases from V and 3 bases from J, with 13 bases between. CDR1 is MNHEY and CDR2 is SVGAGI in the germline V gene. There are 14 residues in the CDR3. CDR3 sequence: CASSLSVSGYEQYF. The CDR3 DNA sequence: TGTGCCAGCAGTTTATCCGTTTCGGGCTACGAGCAGTACTTC.

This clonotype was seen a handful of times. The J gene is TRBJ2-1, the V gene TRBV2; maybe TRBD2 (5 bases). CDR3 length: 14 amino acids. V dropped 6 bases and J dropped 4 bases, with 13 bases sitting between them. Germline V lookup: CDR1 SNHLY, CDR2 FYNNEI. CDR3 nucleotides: TGTGCCAGCAGGGACTGGACCCAATACAATGAGCAGTTCTTC. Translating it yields CASRDWTQYNEQFF.

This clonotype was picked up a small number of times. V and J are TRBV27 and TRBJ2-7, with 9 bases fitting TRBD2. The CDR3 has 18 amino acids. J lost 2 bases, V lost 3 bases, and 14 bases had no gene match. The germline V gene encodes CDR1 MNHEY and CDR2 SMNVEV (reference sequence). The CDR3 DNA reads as TGTGCCAGCAGTTTGGGACAACCAACTAGCGGGCGAACCTACGAGCAGTACTTC. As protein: CASSLGQPTSGRTYEQYF.

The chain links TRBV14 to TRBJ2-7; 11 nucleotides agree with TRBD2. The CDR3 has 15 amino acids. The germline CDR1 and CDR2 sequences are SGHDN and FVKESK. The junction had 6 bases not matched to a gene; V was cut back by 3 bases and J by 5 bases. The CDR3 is CASSHLGTSGNEQYF. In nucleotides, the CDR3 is TGTGCCAGCAGCCACCTCGGGACTAGCGGAAACGAGCAGTACTTC.

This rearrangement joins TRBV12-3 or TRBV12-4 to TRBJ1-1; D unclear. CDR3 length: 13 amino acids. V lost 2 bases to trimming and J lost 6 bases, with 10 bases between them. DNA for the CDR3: TGTGCCAGCAGTTTATTTCTGCTCGCTGAAGCTTTCTTT. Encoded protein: CASSLFLLAEAFF.

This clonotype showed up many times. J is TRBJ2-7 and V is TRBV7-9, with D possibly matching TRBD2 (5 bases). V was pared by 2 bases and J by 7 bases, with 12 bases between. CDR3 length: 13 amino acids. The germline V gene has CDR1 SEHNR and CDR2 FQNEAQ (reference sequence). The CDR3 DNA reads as TGTGCCAGCAGCTTATACGAGGGTGAGGAGCAGTACTTC. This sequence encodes CASSLYEGEEQYF.

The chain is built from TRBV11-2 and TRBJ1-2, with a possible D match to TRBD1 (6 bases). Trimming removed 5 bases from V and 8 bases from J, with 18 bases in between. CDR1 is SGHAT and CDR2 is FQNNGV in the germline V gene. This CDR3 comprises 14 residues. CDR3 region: CASSKEDLRGGYTF. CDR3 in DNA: TGTGCCAGCAGCAAAGAGGACCTGAGGGGGGGCTACACCTTC. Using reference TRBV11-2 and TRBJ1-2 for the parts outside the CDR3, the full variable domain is EAGVAQSPRYKIIEKRQSVAFWCNPISGHATLYWYQQILGQGPKLLIQFQNNGVVDDSQLPKDRFSAERLKGVDSTLKIQPAKLEDSAVYLCASSKEDLRGGYTFGSGTRLTVV.

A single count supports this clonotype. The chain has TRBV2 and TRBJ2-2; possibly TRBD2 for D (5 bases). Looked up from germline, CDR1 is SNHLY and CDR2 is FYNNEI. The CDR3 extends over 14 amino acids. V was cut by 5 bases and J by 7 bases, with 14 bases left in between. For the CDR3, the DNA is TGTGCCAGCAGTACCGGGATAATTGGCGGGGAGCTGTTTTTT. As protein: CASSTGIIGGELFF.